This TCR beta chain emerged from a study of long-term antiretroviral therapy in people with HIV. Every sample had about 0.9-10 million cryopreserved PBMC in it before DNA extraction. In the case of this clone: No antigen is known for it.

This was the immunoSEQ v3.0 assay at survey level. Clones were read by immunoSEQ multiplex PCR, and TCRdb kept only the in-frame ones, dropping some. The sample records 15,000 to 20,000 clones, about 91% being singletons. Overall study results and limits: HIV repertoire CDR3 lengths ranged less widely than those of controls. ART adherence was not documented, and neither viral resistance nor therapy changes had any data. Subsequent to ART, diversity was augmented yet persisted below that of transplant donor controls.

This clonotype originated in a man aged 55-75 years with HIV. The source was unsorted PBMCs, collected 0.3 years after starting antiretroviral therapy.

The DNA for the CDR3 is TGCGCCAGCAGCTTGGACGGAATCATCTATGGCTACACCTTC. This sequence encodes CASSLDGIIYGYTF. The rearrangement uses TRBV5-1 and TRBJ1-2; no reliable D call. In germline, CDR1 is SGHRS, CDR2 YFSETQ. Trimming took off 0 bases at V and 4 bases at J, with 10 bases between the two ends. The CDR3 has 14 amino acids.